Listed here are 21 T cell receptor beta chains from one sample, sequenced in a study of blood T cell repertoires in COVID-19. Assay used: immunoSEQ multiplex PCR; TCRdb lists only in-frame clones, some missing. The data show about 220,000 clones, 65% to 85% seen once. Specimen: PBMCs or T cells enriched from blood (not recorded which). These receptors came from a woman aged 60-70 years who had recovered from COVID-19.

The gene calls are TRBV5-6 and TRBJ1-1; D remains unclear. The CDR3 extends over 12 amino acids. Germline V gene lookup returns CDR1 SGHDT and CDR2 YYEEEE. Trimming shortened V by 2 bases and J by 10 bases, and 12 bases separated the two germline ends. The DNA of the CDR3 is TGTGCCAGCAGCTTACAGTCGGTTGGAGCTTTCTTT. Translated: CASSLQSVGAFF.

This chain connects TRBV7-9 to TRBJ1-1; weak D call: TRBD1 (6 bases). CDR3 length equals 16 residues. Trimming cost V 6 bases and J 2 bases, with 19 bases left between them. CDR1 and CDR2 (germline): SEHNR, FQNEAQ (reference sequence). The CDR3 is CASSPARGGPNTEAFF. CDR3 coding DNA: TGTGCCAGCAGTCCCGCGCGGGGGGGGCCTAACACTGAAGCTTTCTTT.

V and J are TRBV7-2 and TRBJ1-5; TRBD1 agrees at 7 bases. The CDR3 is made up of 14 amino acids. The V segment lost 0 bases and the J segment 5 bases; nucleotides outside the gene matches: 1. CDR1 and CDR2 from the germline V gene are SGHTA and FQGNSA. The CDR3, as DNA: TGTGCCAGCAGCTTAGCCGGGACAGATCAGCCCCAGCATTTT. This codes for CASSLAGTDQPQHF.

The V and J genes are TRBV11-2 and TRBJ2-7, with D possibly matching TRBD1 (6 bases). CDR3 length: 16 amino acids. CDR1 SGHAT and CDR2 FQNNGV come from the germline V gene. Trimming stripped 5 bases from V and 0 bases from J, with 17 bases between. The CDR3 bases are TGTGCCAGCAGCGTTACTACAGGGTCCGGCTCCTACGAGCAGTACTTC. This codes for CASSVTTGSGSYEQYF.

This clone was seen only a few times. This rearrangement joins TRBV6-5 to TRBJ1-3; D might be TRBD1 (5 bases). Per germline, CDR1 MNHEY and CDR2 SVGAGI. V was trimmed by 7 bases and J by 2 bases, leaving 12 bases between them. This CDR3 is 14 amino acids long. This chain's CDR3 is CASKRSGTGNTIYF. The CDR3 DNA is TGTGCCAGCAAGAGGTCAGGGACTGGAAACACCATATATTTT.

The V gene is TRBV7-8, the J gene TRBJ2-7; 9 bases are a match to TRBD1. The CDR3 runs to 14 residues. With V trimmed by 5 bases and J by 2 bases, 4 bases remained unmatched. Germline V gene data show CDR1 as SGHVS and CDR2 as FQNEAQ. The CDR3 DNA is TGTGCCAGCAGCCACGGGACAGGGCCCTACGAGCAGTACTTC. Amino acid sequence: CASSHGTGPYEQYF.

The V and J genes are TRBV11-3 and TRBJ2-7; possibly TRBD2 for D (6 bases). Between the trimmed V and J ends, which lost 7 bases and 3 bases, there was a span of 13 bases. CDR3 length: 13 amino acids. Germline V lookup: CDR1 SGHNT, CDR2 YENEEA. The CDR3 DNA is TGTGCCAGCAACTGGGACTTCTTCTACGAGCAGTACTTC. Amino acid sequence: CASNWDFFYEQYF.

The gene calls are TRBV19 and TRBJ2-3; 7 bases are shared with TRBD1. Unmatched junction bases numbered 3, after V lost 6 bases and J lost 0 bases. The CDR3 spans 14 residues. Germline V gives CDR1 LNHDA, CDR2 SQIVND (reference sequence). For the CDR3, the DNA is TGTGCCAGTAGGGAGACAGGGAGCACAGATACGCAGTATTTT. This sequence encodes CASRETGSTDTQYF.

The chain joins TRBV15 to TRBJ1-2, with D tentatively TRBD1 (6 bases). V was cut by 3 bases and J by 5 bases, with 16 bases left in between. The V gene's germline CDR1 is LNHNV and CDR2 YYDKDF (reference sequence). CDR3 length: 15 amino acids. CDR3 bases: TGTGCCACCAGCAGTGCCCCGGACAGACAGTATGGCTACACCTTC. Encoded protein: CATSSAPDRQYGYTF.

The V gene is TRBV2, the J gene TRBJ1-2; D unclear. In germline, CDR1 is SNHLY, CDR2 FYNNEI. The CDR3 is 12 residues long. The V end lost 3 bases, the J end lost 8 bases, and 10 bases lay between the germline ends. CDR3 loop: CASSEFSGGYTF. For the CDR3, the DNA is TGTGCCAGCAGTGAGTTCTCCGGGGGCTACACCTTC.

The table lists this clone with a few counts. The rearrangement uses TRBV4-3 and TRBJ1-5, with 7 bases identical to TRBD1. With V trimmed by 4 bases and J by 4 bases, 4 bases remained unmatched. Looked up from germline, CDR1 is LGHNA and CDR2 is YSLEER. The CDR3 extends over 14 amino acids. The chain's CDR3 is CASSPDRENQPQHF. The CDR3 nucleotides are TGCGCCAGCAGCCCAGACAGGGAAAATCAGCCCCAGCATTTT.

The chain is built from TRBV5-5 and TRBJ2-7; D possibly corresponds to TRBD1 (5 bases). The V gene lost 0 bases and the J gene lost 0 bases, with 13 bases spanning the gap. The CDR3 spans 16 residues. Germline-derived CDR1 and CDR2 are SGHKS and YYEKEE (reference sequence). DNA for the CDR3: TGTGCCAGCAGCTTGGTTACAGGCACGAGCTCCTACGAGCAGTACTTC. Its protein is CASSLVTGTSSYEQYF.

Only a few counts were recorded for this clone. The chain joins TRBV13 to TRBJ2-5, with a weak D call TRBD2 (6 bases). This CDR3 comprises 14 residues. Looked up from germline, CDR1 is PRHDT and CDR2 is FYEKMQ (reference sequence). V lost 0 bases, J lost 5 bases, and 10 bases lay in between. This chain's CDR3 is CASSLGLARETQYF. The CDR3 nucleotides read TGTGCCAGCAGCTTAGGCCTAGCGAGGGAGACCCAGTACTTC.

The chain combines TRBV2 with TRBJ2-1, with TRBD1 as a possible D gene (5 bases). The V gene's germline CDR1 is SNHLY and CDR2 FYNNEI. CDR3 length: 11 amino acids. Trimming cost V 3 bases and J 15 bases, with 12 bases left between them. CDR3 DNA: TGTGCCAGCAGTGAGAAACAAAGGGGGTTCTTC. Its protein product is CASSEKQRGFF.

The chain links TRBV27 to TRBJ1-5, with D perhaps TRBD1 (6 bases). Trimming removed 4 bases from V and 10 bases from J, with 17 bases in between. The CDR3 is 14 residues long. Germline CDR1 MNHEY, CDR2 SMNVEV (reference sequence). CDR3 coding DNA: TGTGCCAGCAGTTCAAGGGACAAAGGCTTACCCCAGCATTTT. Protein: CASSSRDKGLPQHF.

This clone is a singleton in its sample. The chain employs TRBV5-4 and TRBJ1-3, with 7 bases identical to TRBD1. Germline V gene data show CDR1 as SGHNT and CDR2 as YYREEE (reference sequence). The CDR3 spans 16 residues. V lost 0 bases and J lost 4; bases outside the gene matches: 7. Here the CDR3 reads CASSLALQGQGNTIYF. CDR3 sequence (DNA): TGTGCCAGCAGCTTGGCATTACAGGGGCAAGGAAACACCATATATTTT. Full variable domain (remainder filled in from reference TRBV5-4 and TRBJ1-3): ETGVTQSPTHLIKTRGQQVTLRCSSQSGHNTVSWYQQALGQGPQFIFQYYREEENGRGNFPPRFSGLQFPNYSSELNVNALELDDSALYLCASSLALQGQGNTIYFGEGSWLTVV.

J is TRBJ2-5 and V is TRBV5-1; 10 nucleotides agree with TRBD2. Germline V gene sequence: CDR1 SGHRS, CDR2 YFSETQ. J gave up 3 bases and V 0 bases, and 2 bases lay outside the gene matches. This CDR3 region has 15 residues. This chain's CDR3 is CASSLVGTSEETQYF. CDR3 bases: TGCGCCAGCAGCTTGGTCGGGACTAGCGAAGAGACCCAGTACTTC.

In DNA, the CDR3 is TGTGCCAGTAGTAGACAGGCAAACTCCTACGAGCAGTACTTC. Translated: CASSRQANSYEQYF. The V call is TRBV19, the J call TRBJ2-7; TRBD1 might be the D (6 bases). CDR1 and CDR2 (germline): LNHDA, SQIVND (reference sequence). V was clipped by 4 bases and J by 0 bases, with 10 bases between them. There are 14 residues in the CDR3.

DNA of the CDR3: TGTGCCAGCAGCCCTAGCGGGAGTGTGGCATACAATGAGCAGTTCTTC. It codes for CASSPSGSVAYNEQFF. The chain has TRBV7-9 and TRBJ2-1, with 10 bases lining up with TRBD2. Germline loops: CDR1 SEHNR, CDR2 FQNEAQ (reference sequence). This CDR3 is built from 16 residues. V lost 5 bases and J lost 4; bases outside the gene matches: 8.

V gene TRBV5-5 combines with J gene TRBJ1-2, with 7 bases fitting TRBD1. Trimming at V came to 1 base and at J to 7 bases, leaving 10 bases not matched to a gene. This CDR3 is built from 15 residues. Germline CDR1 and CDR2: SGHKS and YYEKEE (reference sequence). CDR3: CASSLPPTGDSGYTF. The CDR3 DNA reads TGTGCCAGCAGCTTGCCCCCTACAGGGGACAGTGGCTACACCTTC.

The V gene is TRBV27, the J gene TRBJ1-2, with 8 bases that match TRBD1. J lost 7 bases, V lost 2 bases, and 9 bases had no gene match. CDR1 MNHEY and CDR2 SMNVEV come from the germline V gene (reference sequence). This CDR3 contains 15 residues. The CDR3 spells CASSLVGQVLSGYTF. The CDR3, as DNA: TGTGCCAGCAGTTTAGTGGGACAGGTTCTATCTGGCTACACCTTC.